One and the same sample provided the 5 T cell receptor beta chains below, sequenced in a study of T cell responses to AZD1222 COVID-19 vaccine. Assay used: immunoSEQ multiplex PCR; TCRdb lists only in-frame clones, some missing. In the table there are about 130,000 clones, roughly 90% of which are singletons. Here the sequenced sample was peripheral blood, taken on day 0 of AZD1222 vaccination. The receptors originated from an adult in good health.

The chain is built from TRBV5-1 and TRBJ2-2; maybe TRBD2 (6 bases). The V and J ends lost 0 bases and 6 bases respectively, with 15 bases between them. The CDR3 sequence is 16 residues long. CDR1 is SGHRS and CDR2 is YFSETQ in the germline V gene. The CDR3 sequence is CASSLVGGDVAGELFF. The CDR3 DNA reads TGCGCCAGCAGCTTGGTTGGCGGGGACGTCGCCGGGGAGCTGTTTTTT.

CDR3 amino acids: CTLRGFGGYTF. CDR3 bases: TGTACCCTCCGTGGTTTTGGTGGCTACACCTTC. The chain employs TRBV27 and TRBJ1-2; D ambiguous. CDR3 length: 11 residues. Germline loops: CDR1 MNHEY, CDR2 SMNVEV (reference sequence).

V and J are TRBV3-1 (or the pseudogene TRBV3-2) and TRBJ1-2; 8 nucleotides match TRBD1. The CDR3 totals 14 residues. V lost 0 bases and J lost 8; bases outside the gene matches: 5. Germline V CDR1 and CDR2: LGHDT, YNNKEL (reference sequence). The CDR3 loop is CASSQDSDRGGYTF. The CDR3, as DNA: TGTGCCAGCAGCCAAGACTCCGACAGGGGCGGCTACACCTTC.

This chain joins TRBV14 and TRBJ1-1, with D unclear. CDR3 size: 13 residues. Trimming took off 0 bases at V and 7 bases at J, with 9 bases between the two ends. Germline V CDR1 and CDR2: SGHDN, FVKESK. The CDR3 nucleotides read TGTGCCAGCAGCCAAGATCGGCGCCATGAAGCTTTCTTT. Translation: CASSQDRRHEAFF. Supplemented by reference TRBV14 and TRBJ1-1, the full variable domain reads EAGVTQFPSHSVIEKGQTVTLRCDPISGHDNLYWYRRVMGKEIKFLLHFVKESKQDESGMPNNRFLAERTGGTYSTLKVQPAELEDSGVYFCASSQDRRHEAFFGQGTRLTVV.

This chain connects TRBV10-3 to TRBJ1-1; 9 positions agree with TRBD1. The CDR3 is 14 amino acids. CDR1 and CDR2 (germline): ENHRY, SYGVKD. The V and J ends lost 7 bases and 4 bases, in that order; junction bases with no gene match: 7. CDR3 DNA: TGTGCCATCACCGACGTGACAGGGGGCACTGAAGCTTTCTTT. Its protein is CAITDVTGGTEAFF.